This TCR beta chain emerged from a study of T cell responses to AZD1222 COVID-19 vaccine. Study summary: Pooled samples include second doses given at about 4 or 12 weeks. Findings of the study overall: At study baseline, merely six AZD1222 recipients were seropositive. Spike-specific TCR breadth and depth both grew after two AZD1222 doses.

This clone was recorded a few times. What it binds is not known. There are 15 residues in the CDR3. Trimming cost V 5 bases and J 4 bases, with 14 bases left between them. CDR1 and CDR2 from the germline V gene are LGHNA and YSLEER. Data came from immunoSEQ multiplex PCR; TCRdb stores just in-frame clones and leaves some out. Of 100,000 to 150,000 clones in the sample, approximately 90% were seen once. This TCR was sampled from an adult in good health. This chain joins TRBV4-3 and TRBJ1-4; D might be TRBD1 (6 bases). The material was peripheral blood, obtained on day 0 of AZD1222 vaccination. CDR3 in amino acids: CASSAQGHGNEKLFF. The CDR3 DNA reads as TGCGCCAGCAGCGCGCAGGGACACGGTAATGAAAAACTGTTTTTT.